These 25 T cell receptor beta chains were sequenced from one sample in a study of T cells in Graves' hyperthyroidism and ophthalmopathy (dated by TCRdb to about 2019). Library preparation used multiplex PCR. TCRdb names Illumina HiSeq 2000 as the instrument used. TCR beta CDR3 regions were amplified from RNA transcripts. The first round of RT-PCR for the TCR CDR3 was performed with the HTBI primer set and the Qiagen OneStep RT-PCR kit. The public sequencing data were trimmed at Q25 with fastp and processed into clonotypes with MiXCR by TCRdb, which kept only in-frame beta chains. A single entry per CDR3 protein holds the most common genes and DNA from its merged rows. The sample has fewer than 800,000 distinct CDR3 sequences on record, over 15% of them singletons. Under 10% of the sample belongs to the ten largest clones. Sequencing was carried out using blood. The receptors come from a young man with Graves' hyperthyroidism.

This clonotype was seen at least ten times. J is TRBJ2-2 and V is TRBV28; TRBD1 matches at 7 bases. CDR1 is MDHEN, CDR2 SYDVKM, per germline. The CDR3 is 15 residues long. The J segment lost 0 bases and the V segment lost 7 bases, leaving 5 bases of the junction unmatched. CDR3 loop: CASITGTANTGELFF. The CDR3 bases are TGTGCCAGCATAACCGGGACAGCGAACACCGGGGAGCTGTTTTTT.

The CDR3 DNA sequence: TGCGCCAGCAGCCCCTCCTTGGCGGAAGAGACAGATACGCAGTATTTT. Translation: CASSPSLAEETDTQYF. This chain uses TRBV4-3 with TRBJ2-3; D gene ambiguous. Trimming removed 4 bases from V and 3 bases from J, with 17 bases in between. CDR1 is LGHNA and CDR2 is YSLEER in the germline V gene. The CDR3 contains 16 residues.

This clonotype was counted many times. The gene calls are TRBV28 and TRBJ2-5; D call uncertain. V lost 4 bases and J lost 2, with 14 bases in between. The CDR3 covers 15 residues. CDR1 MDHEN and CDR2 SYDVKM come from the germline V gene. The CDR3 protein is CASSSYGPKQETQYF. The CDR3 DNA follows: TGTGCCAGCAGTTCCTATGGTCCCAAGCAAGAGACCCAGTACTTC. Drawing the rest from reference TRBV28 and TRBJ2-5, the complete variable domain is DVKVTQSSRYLVKRTGEKVFLECVQDMDHENMFWYRQDPGLGLRLIYFSYDVKMKEKGDIPEGYSVSREKKERFSLILESASTNQTSMYLCASSSYGPKQETQYFGPGTRLLVL.

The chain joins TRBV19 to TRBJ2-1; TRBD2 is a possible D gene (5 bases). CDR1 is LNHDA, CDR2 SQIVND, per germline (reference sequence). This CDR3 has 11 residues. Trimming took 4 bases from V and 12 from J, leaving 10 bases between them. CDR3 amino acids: CASSTHAGQFF. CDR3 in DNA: TGTGCCAGTAGTACCCACGCGGGGCAGTTCTTC.

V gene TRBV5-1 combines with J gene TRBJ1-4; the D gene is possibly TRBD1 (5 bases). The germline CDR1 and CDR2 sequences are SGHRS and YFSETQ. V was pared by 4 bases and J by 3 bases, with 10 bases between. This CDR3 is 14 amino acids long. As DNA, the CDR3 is TGCGCCAGCAGCCCTGTGGGGGCTAATGAAAAACTGTTTTTT. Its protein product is CASSPVGANEKLFF.

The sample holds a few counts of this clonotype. The CDR3: CASSLMAPTEKLFF. The CDR3 bases are TGTGCCAGCAGTTTAATGGCACCGACTGAAAAACTGTTTTTT. This chain links TRBV12-3 or TRBV12-4 with TRBJ1-4, with D hard to call. The CDR3 extends over 14 amino acids. Between the trimmed V and J ends, which lost 2 bases and 7 bases, there was a span of 11 bases.

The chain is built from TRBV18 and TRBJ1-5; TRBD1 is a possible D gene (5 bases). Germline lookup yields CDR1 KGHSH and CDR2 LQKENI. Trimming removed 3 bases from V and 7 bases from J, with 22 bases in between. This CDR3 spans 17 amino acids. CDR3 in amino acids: CASSPTPGQVLIQPQHF. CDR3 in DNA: TGTGCCAGCTCACCCACACCGGGGCAGGTATTAATCCAGCCCCAGCATTTT.

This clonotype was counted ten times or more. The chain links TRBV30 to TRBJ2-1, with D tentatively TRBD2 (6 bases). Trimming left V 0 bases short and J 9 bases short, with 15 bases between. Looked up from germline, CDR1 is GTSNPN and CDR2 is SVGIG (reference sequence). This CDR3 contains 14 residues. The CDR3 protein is CAWSVLGTRGEQFF. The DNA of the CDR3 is TGTGCCTGGAGTGTACTAGGGACGCGGGGTGAGCAGTTCTTC.

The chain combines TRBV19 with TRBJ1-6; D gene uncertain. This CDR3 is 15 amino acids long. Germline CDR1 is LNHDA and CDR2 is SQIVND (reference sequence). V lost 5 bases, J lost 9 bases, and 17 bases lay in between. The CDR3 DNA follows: TGTGCCAGTAGTTCCCAGCGGGCCGTGGGTTCACCCCTCCACTTT. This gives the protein CASSSQRAVGSPLHF.

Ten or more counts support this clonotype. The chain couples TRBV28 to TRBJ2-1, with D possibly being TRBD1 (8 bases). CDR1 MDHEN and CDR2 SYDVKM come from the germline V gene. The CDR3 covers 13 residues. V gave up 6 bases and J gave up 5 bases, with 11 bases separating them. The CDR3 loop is CASRQGGDNEQFF. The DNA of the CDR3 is TGTGCCAGCAGACAGGGGGGGGACAATGAGCAGTTCTTC.

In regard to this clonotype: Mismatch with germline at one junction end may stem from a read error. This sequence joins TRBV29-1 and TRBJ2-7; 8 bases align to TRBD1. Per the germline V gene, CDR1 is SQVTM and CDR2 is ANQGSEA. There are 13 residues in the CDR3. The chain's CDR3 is CSVGGQGATSSHF. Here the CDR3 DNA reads TGCAGCGTTGGCGGACAGGGAGCTACGAGCAGCCACTTC.

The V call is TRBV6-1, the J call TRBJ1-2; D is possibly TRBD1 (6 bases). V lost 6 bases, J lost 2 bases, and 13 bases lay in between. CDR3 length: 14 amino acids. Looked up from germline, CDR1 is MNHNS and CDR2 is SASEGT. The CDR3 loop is CASRPRGQNYGYTF. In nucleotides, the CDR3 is TGTGCCAGCAGACCCCGGGGGCAGAACTATGGCTACACCTTC.

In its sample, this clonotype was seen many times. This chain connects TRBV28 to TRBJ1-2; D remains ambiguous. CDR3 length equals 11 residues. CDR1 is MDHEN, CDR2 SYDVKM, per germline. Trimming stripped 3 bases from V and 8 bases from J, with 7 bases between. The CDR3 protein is CASSFRRGYTF. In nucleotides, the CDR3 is TGTGCCAGCAGTTTTAGGAGGGGCTACACCTTC.

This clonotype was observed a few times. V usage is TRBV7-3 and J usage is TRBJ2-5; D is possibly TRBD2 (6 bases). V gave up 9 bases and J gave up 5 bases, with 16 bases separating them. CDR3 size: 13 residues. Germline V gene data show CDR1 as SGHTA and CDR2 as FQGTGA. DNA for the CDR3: TGTGCCAGTAGCCCGGGAGTATGGGAGACCCAGTACTTC. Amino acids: CASSPGVWETQYF.

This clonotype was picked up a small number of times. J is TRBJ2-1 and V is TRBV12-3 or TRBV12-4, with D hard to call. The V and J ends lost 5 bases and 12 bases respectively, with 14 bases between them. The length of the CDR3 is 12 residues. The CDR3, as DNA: TGTGCCAGCAGTACCTTGGCGTGGGGGCAGTTCTTC. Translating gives CASSTLAWGQFF.

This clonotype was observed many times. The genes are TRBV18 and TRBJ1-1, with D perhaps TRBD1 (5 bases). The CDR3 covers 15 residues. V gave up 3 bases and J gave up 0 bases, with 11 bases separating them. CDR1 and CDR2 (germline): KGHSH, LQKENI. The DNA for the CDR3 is TGTGCCAGCTCACCTTCTGGGACGCTGAACACTGAAGCTTTCTTT. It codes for CASSPSGTLNTEAFF.

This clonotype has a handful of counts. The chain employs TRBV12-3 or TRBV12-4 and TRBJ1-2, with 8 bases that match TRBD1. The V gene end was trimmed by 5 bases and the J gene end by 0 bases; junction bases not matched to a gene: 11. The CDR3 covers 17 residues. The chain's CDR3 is CASSPYPYRGTNYGYTF. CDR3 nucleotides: TGTGCCAGCAGTCCGTACCCATACAGGGGGACTAACTATGGCTACACCTTC.

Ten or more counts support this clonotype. This CDR3 is CASQGLAYNEQFF. CDR3 coding DNA: TGTGCCAGCCAGGGACTAGCCTACAATGAGCAGTTCTTC. This chain uses TRBV7-9 with TRBJ2-1, with 8 bases that match TRBD2. V was pared by 8 bases and J by 2 bases, with 2 bases of the junction left unmatched. This CDR3 contains 13 residues. Germline CDR1 SEHNR, CDR2 FQNEAQ (reference sequence).

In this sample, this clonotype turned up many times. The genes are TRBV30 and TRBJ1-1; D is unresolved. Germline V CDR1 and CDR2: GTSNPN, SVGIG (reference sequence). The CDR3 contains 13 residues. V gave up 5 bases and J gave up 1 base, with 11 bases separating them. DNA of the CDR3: TGTGCCTGGCTTTCTGTCCCGAACACTGAAGCTTTCTTT. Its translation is CAWLSVPNTEAFF.

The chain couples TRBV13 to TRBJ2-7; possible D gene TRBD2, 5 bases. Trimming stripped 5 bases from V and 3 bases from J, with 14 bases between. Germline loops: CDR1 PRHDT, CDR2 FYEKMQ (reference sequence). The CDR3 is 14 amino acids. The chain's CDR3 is CASSAPPGSYEQYF. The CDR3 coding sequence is TGTGCCAGCAGCGCCCCCCCTGGGAGCTACGAGCAGTACTTC.

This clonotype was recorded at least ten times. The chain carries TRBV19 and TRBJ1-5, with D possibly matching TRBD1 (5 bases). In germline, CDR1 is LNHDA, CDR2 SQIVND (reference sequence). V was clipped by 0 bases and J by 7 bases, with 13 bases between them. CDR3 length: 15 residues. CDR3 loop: CASSIDGGTGQPQHF. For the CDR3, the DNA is TGTGCCAGTAGTATAGATGGCGGGACGGGACAGCCCCAGCATTTT.

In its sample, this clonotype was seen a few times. The DNA of the CDR3 is TGTGCCGGCTATACCGGGGAGCTGTTTTTT. It yields the protein CAGYTGELFF. The V call is TRBV30, the J call TRBJ2-2; no reliable D call. Germline CDR1 GTSNPN, CDR2 SVGIG (reference sequence). V gave up 8 bases and J gave up 5 bases, with 6 bases separating them. CDR3 size: 10 residues.

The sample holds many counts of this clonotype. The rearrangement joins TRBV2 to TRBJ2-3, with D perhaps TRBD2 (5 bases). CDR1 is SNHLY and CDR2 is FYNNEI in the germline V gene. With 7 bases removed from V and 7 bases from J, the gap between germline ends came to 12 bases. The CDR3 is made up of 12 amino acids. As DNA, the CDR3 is TGTGCCAGCACTGGAGGTGAAAATACGCAGTATTTT. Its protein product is CASTGGENTQYF.

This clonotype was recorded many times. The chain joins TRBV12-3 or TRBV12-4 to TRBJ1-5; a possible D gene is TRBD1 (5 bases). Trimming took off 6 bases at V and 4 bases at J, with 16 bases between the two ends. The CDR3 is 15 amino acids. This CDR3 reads CASSGSGLPNQPQHF. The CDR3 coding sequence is TGTGCCAGCAGCGGCTCAGGGCTCCCTAATCAGCCCCAGCATTTT.

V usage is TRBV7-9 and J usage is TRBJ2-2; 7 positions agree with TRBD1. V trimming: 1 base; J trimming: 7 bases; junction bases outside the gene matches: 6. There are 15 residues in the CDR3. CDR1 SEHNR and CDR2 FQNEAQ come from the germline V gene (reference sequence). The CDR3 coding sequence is TGTGCCAGCAGCTTAGAAGCACAGGGGAACGGGGAGCTGTTTTTT. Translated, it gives CASSLEAQGNGELFF.